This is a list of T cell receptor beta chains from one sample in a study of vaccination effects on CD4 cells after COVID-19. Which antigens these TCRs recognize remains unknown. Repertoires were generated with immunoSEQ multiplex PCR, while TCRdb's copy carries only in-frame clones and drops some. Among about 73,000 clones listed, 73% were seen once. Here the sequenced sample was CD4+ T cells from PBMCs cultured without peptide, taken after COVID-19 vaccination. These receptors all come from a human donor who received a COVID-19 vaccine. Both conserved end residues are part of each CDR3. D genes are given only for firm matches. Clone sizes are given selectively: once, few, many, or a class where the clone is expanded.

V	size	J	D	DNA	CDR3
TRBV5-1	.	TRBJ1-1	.	TGCGCCAGCAGCTGGATAGAGGGGGCTGAAGCTTTCTTT	CASSWIEGAEAFF
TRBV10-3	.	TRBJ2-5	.	TGTGCCATCAGTGAGAGAACATCCCAAGAGACCCAGTACTTC	CAISERTSQETQYF
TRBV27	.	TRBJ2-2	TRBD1	TGTGCCAGCAGTTTTGGAAGACAGGGAACCGGGGAGCTGTTTTTT	CASSFGRQGTGELFF
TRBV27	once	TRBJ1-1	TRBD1	TGTGCCAGCAGTTTAACCCGGACAGGATGGAACACTGAAGCTTTCTTT	CASSLTRTGWNTEAFF
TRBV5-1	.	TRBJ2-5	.	TGCGCCAGCAGCTGGGGACCCTTACAAGAGACCCAGTACTTC	CASSWGPLQETQYF
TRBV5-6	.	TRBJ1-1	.	TGTGCCAGCAGCTTGGCCCAACAGAGAGGGAGGAACACTGAAGCTTTCTTT	CASSLAQQRGRNTEAFF
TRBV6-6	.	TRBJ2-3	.	TGTGCCAGCACTATAACCGGGGGAAGCACAGATACGCAGTATTTT	CASTITGGSTDTQYF
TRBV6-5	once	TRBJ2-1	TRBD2	TGTGCCAGCAGGACAGCGGGGGGCCCTAACAATGAGCAGTTCTTC	CASRTAGGPNNEQFF
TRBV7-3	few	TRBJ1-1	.	TGTGCCAGCAGCTTATCGGTGAACACTGAAGCTTTCTTT	CASSLSVNTEAFF
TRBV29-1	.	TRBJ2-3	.	TGCAGCGTTGAATTGAGCGGCACAGATACGCAGTATTTT	CSVELSGTDTQYF
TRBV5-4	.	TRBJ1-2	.	TGTGCCAGCAGCCCTAACATTAACTATGGCTACACCTTC	CASSPNINYGYTF
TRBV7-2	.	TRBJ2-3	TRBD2	TGTGCCAGCAGCTTAGCCCGGGGGCCTAGCGGGGGGAATACGCAGTATTTT	CASSLARGPSGGNTQYF
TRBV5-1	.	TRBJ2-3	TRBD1	TGCGCCAGCAGCCGGACCACCGGGACAGGGGGCAGGGGTGGCACAGATACGCAGTATTTT	CASSRTTGTGGRGGTDTQYF
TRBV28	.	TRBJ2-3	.	TGTGCCAGCAGTTTAAGCACAGATACGCAGTATTTT	CASSLSTDTQYF
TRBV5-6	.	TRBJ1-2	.	TGTGCCAGCAGCTTGTCCGGGACGGTTAACTATGGCTACACCTTC	CASSLSGTVNYGYTF
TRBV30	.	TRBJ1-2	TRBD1	TGTGCCTGGAGTAGGGGGCTAAACTATGGCTACACCTTC	CAWSRGLNYGYTF
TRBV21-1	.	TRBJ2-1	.	TGTGCCAGCAGCGACCGGGACAGACGTTACAATGAGCAGTTCTTC	CASSDRDRRYNEQFF
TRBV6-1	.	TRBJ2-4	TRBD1	TGTGCCAGCAGTGAACGAGACAGGGGGCTAGCCAAAAACATTCAGTACTTC	CASSERDRGLAKNIQYF
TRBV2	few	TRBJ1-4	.	TGTGCCAGCGTCCGAAGGACCGCTAATGAAAAACTGTTTTTT	CASVRRTANEKLFF
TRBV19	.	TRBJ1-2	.	TGTGCCAGTAGCCCCCCCGACAGACAGACTTTCCGTTGGTATGGCTACACCTTC	CASSPPDRQTFRWYGYTF
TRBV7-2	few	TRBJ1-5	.	TGTGCCAGCAGCTTGGACGTAGAGAATCAGCCCCAGCATTTT	CASSLDVENQPQHF
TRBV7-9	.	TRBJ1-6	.	TGTGCCAGCAGCCGCGGACAGAATTCACCCCTCCACTTT	CASSRGQNSPLHF
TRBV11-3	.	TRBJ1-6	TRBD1	TGTGCCAGCAAAGCCCCCCCGACAGGGAAGTATAATTCACCCCTCCACTTT	CASKAPPTGKYNSPLHF
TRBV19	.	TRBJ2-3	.	TGTGCCAGTAGTATTAATTTTAGGGGGGATACGCAGTATTTT	CASSINFRGDTQYF
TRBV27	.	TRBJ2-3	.	TGTGCCAGCAGTTTACAGGCTAGCACAGATACGCAGTATTTT	CASSLQASTDTQYF
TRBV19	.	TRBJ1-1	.	TGTGCCAGTAGTATAGGAGGTTTGAACACTGAAGCTTTCTTT	CASSIGGLNTEAFF
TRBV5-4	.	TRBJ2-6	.	TGTGCCAGCTCGACGCGTGGGGCCAACGTCCTGACTTTC	CASSTRGANVLTF
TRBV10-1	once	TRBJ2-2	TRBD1	TGCGCCAGCAGTGCACACAGGGGCACCGGGGAGCTGTTTTTT	CASSAHRGTGELFF
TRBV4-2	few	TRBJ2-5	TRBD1	TGTGCCAGCAGCCAAGAGTGGTTAGGGGGCTACGAGACCCAGTACTTC	CASSQEWLGGYETQYF
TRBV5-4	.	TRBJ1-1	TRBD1	TGTGCCAGCAGCTTGAGCACAGGGGGCCTGGACACTGAAGCTTTCTTT	CASSLSTGGLDTEAFF
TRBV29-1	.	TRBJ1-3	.	TGCAGCGTTGAAGTGTCACCTGGAAACACCATATATTTT	CSVEVSPGNTIYF
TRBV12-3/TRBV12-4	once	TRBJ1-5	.	TGTGCCAGCAGCCAGTTTCGCAATCAGCCCCAGCATTTT	CASSQFRNQPQHF
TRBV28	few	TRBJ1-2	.	TGTGCCAGCAGTTTAGGACGGAGAGCTAACTATGGCTACACCTTC	CASSLGRRANYGYTF
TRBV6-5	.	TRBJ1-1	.	TGTGCCAGCACCACGGGGGGGGGAATTTTCTTT	CASTTGGGIFF
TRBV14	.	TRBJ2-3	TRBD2	TGTGCCAGCAGCCAAGTGGGGAGGGCAGAAAGAGATACGCAGTATTTT	CASSQVGRAERDTQYF
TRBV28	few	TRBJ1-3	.	TGTGCCAGCAGTCCCCGGGGGGGTGGAAACACCATATATTTT	CASSPRGGGNTIYF
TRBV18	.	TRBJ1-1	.	TGTGCCAGCTCACCAGACAACGGGGGCACTGAAGCTTTCTTT	CASSPDNGGTEAFF
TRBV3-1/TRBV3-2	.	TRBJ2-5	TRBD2	TGTGCCAGCAGCCAAGGGTCAGCGGGGGGGCTTGGAGAGACCCAGTACTTC	CASSQGSAGGLGETQYF
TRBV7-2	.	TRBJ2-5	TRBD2	TGTGCCAGCAAAGGGGCTAGCGGGGCCCTATCCCAAGAGACCCAGTACTTC	CASKGASGALSQETQYF
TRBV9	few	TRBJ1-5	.	TGTGCCAGCAGCGTAAGCTATAGCAATCAGCCCCAGCATTTT	CASSVSYSNQPQHF
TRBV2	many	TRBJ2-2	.	TGTGCCAGCACCTATCAGGGAGCCGGGGAGCTGTTTTTT	CASTYQGAGELFF
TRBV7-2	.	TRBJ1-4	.	TGTGCCAGCAGCTTATCCAGGGCAGTTAATGAAAAACTGTTTTTT	CASSLSRAVNEKLFF
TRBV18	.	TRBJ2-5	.	TGTGCCAGCTCACCAAGCTCAGAGACCCAGTACTTC	CASSPSSETQYF
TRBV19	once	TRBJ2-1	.	TGTGCCAGTAGCACACAGGGTTTCTACAATGAGCAGTTCTTC	CASSTQGFYNEQFF
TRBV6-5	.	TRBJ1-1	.	TGTGCCAGCAGTTACGCAACCTTTCGCAGCACTGAAGCTTTCTTT	CASSYATFRSTEAFF